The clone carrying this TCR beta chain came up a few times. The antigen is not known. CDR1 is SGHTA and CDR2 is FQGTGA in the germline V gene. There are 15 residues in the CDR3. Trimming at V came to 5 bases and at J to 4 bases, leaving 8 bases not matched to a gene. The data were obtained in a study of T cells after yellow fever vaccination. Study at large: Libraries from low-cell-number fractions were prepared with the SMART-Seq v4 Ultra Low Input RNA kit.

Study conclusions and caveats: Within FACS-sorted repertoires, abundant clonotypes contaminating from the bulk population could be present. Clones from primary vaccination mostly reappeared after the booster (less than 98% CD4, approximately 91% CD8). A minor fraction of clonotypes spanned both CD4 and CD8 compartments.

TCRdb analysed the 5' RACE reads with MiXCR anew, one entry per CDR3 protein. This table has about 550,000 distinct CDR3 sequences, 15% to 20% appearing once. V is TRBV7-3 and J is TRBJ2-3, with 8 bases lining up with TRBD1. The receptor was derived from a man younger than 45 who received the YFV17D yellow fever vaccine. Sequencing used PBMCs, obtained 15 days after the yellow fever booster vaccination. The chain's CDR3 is CASSPRTGFPDTQYF. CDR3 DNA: TGTGCCAGCAGCCCCCGGACAGGGTTTCCAGATACGCAGTATTTT.